What follows is one T cell receptor (beta chain) and its context. Assay used: immunoSEQ multiplex PCR; TCRdb lists only in-frame clones, some missing. The sample has tens of thousands of clones, roughly 90% seen once. V dropped 6 bases and J dropped 3; count of bases not matched to a gene: 4. Germline CDR1 reads MNHNS; CDR2 reads SASEGT. The CDR3 has 13 amino acids. The sample is drawn from a study of T cell clonotyping in hematopoietic cell transplantation. Specified time point: recipient sample about 28 days before transplant, after cytoreduction. The chain combines TRBV6-1 with TRBJ2-7; TRBD1 matches 8 bases. This sample comprised peripheral blood mononuclear cells, obtained before stem cell transplant. This TCR derives from a man between 18 and 29 years old with biphenotypic leukemia. Some clones in this sample may be carry-over from other donors' samples. The CDR3, as DNA: TGTGCCAGCAGGGGGACAGGCCGCTACGAGCAGTACTTC. As protein: CASRGTGRYEQYF.